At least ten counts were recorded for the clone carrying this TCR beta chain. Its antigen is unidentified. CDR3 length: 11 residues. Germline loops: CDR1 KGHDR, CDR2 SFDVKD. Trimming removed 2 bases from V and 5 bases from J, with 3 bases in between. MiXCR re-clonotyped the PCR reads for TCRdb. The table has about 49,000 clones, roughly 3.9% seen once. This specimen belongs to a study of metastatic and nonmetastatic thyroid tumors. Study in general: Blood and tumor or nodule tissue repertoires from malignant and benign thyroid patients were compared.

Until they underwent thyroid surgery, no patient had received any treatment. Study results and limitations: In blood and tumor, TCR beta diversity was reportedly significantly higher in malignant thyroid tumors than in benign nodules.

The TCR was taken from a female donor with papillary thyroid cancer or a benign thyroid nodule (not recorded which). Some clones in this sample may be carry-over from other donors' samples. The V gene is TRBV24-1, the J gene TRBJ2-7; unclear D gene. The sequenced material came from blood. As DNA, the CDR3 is TGTGCCACCAGTGATTCGGACGAGCAGTACTTC. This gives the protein CATSDSDEQYF.